This TCR beta chain was sequenced for a study of T cells in localized non-small cell lung cancer. Study-level results: Longer overall survival was linked to higher blood T cell density. In adjacent lung, a median about 50 of the top 100 tumor clones were found. Adjacent uninvolved lung had the highest clonality, suggesting focused antigen responses. Because sequencing included only one region (of the tumor), heterogeneity remains possible.

With respect to this clone: Its specificity is unknown.

Sequenced by immunoSEQ multiplex PCR; TCRdb stores in-frame clones only, minus some. The data contain tens of thousands of clones, roughly 88% of them singletons. The CDR3 is 16 amino acids. The germline CDR1 and CDR2 sequences are LGHNA and YNFKEQ. Unmatched junction bases numbered 9, after V lost 2 bases and J lost 8 bases. This material consisted of PBMCs, taken before any cancer treatment. This clonotype originated in a man aged 40 to 69 with stage II lung adenocarcinoma. The chain has TRBV4-2 and TRBJ1-4; 9 bases agree with TRBD1. The CDR3 loop is CASSQHQQGATEKLFF. As DNA, the CDR3 is TGTGCCAGCAGCCAACATCAACAGGGGGCGACGGAAAAACTGTTTTTT.